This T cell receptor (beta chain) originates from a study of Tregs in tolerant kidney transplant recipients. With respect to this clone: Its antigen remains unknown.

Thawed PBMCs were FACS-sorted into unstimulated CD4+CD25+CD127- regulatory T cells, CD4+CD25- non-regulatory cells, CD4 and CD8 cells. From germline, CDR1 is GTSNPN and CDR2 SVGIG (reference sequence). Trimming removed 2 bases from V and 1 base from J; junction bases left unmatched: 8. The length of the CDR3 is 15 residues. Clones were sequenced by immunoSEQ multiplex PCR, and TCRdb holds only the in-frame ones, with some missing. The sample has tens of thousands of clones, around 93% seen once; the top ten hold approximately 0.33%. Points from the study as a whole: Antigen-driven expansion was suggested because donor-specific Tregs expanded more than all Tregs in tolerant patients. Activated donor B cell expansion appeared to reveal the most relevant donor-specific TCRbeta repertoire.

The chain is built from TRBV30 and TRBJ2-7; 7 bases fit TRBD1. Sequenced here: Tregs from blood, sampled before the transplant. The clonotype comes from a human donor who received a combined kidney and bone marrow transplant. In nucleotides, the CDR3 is TGTGCCTGGAGTAATCCGGGACAGAGATCCTACGAGCAGTACTTC. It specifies CAWSNPGQRSYEQYF.